What follows are 4 T cell receptor beta chains derived from one specimen sequenced in a study of shared clonotypes between healthy human individuals. Produced via immunoSEQ multiplex PCR; TCRdb's table is partial and in-frame only. This sample yields about 480,000 clones, of which about 75% are seen a single time; around 13% belongs to the top ten. The sample taken for sequencing was PBMCs. The receptor source for this set is a woman aged 35 to 49 in good health. Some clones in this sample may be carry-over from other donors' samples.

In its sample, this clone was seen once. V and J are TRBV5-1 and TRBJ1-1; perhaps TRBD1 as D (6 bases). This CDR3 region has 16 residues. The germline CDR1 and CDR2 sequences are SGHRS and YFSETQ. V was pared by 2 bases and J by 1 base, with 15 bases between. CDR3 bases: TGCGCCAGCAGCTTCTCACAGGGTGCCGCGAACACTGAAGCTTTCTTT. This gives the protein CASSFSQGAANTEAFF.

The chain links TRBV5-6 to TRBJ1-5; maybe TRBD1 (5 bases). The CDR3 sequence is 15 residues long. V lost 2 bases and J lost 6, with 15 bases in between. The germline V gene encodes CDR1 SGHDT and CDR2 YYEEEE. In DNA, the CDR3 is TGTGCCAGCAGCTTCGGGGGATATGAGATTCAGCCCCAGCATTTT. This gives the protein CASSFGGYEIQPQHF. Looking up the rest from reference TRBV5-6 and TRBJ1-5 gives the full variable domain: DAGVTQSPTHLIKTRGQQVTLRCSPKSGHDTVSWYQQALGQGPQFIFQYYEEEERQRGNFPDRFSGHQFPNYSSELNVNALLLGDSALYLCASSFGGYEIQPQHFGDGTRLSIL.

The chain links TRBV7-9 to TRBJ2-3; either TRBD1 or TRBD2 may supply D (5 bases each). This CDR3 has 17 amino acids. Germline V gene data show CDR1 as SEHNR and CDR2 as FQNEAQ (reference sequence). Trimming shortened V by 2 bases and J by 2 bases, and 17 bases separated the two germline ends. In DNA form, the CDR3 reads TGTGCCAGCAGCTTATCGTACGGGACCCGACCCACAGATACGCAGTATTTT. Translating gives CASSLSYGTRPTDTQYF.

The rearrangement links TRBV5-1 to TRBJ2-1; 10 bases line up with TRBD2. The ends lost 5 bases at V and 8 bases at J; junction bases unmatched: 7. Germline V CDR1 and CDR2: SGHRS, YFSETQ. The CDR3 is 14 amino acids. CDR3 residues: CASRPSGSSDEQFF. Written as DNA, the CDR3 is TGCGCCAGCAGACCTAGCGGGAGTTCTGATGAGCAGTTCTTC.